This T cell receptor (beta chain) was observed in a study of cytomegalovirus exposure and HLA in healthy donors. The CDR3 loop spans 15 amino acids. The trim removed 4 bases at V and 4 bases at J, leaving 10 bases unmatched. Germline CDR1 reads ENHRY; CDR2 reads SYGVKD. PCR primers comprised 60 Vbeta and 13 Jbeta primers. Assay used: immunoSEQ multiplex PCR; TCRdb lists only in-frame clones, some missing. The sample has roughly 100,000 clones; over 75% are singletons. The chain has TRBV10-3 and TRBJ2-7, with TRBD2 matching 7 bases. This TCR was sampled from a woman aged 18-29 years in good health and CMV-seropositive. Sequencing was done on a sample of PBMCs. CDR3 in amino acids: CAISVEGGPSYEQYF. CDR3 coding DNA: TGTGCCATCAGTGTGGAGGGAGGGCCGAGTTACGAGCAGTACTTC.